The 17 T cell receptor beta chains reported below all come from one sample, sequenced in a study of identical twins. TCRdb fed the 5' RACE reads into MiXCR, producing one record per CDR3 protein. Of a few hundred thousand distinct CDR3 sequences listed, 10% to 13% are singletons. Material: memory T cells sorted from blood. The source is a man aged 50 to 60 in good health.

This clonotype occurred many times. The chain has TRBV5-5 and TRBJ1-3; D is possibly TRBD1 (5 bases). This CDR3 comprises 18 residues. The germline V and J ends were trimmed by 1 base and 7 bases, with 24 bases remaining between them. The germline V gene has CDR1 SGHKS and CDR2 YYEKEE (reference sequence). Written as DNA, the CDR3 is TGTGCCAGCAGCTTGACCGGGCAGACAAGGGCCCCAGGGAACACCATATATTTT. Translating it yields CASSLTGQTRAPGNTIYF.

The table lists this clonotype with a few counts. The gene calls are TRBV9 and TRBJ2-2; 9 bases are a match to TRBD1. J was trimmed by 6 bases and V by 5 bases; bases with no gene match: 8. CDR3 size: 15 residues. Germline V gene data show CDR1 as SGDLS and CDR2 as YYNGEE. CDR3 residues: CASSPGQGGSGELFF. The CDR3 DNA follows: TGTGCCAGCAGTCCGGGACAGGGTGGTTCCGGGGAGCTGTTTTTT.

This chain connects TRBV6-1 to TRBJ2-7; D remains ambiguous. V gave up 5 bases and J gave up 2 bases, with 10 bases separating them. Germline assignment: CDR1 MNHNS and CDR2 SASEGT. This CDR3 region has 13 residues. CDR3 nucleotides: TGTGCCAGCAGTAAGGGCGGTCCCTACGAGCAGTACTTC. It encodes CASSKGGPYEQYF.

This clonotype was detected ten times or more. The chain carries TRBV7-2 and TRBJ1-2; D gene uncertain. The germline gives CDR1 SGHTA, CDR2 FQGNSA. The CDR3 is 17 amino acids. V dropped 1 base and J dropped 4 bases, with 19 bases sitting between them. The CDR3 sequence is CASSLGRLRDSSYGYTF. CDR3 nucleotides: TGTGCCAGCAGCTTAGGGAGGTTAAGGGATTCTAGCTATGGCTACACCTTC. Variable domain in full (rest from reference TRBV7-2 and TRBJ1-2): GAGVSQSPSNKVTEKGKDVELRCDPISGHTALYWYRQSLGQGLEFLIYFQGNSAPDKSGLPSDRFSAERTGGSVSTLTIQRTQQEDSAVYLCASSLGRLRDSSYGYTFGSGTRLTVV.

This clonotype came up many times. The rearrangement uses TRBV12-3 or TRBV12-4 and TRBJ2-7; D is perhaps TRBD1 (6 bases). This CDR3 is 14 amino acids long. The germline V and J ends were trimmed by 3 bases and 0 bases, with 9 bases remaining between them. CDR3 in DNA: TGTGCCAGCAGTTTCGGACAGTCCTCCTACGAGCAGTACTTC. It is translated as CASSFGQSSYEQYF.

This clonotype appeared a few times. This rearrangement joins TRBV11-2 to TRBJ2-1; D remains unclear. The CDR3 totals 12 residues. CDR1 is SGHAT, CDR2 FQNNGV, per germline. V lost 5 bases to trimming and J lost 10 bases, with 12 bases between them. CDR3 DNA sequence: TGTGCCAGCAGCCCCGGCTGGGGAGAGCAGTTCTTC. This translates into CASSPGWGEQFF.

This clonotype was detected a few times. The chain employs TRBV20-1 and TRBJ2-3; perhaps TRBD1 as D (6 bases). V lost 5 bases, J lost 8 bases, and 20 bases lay in between. This CDR3 is 14 amino acids long. Germline V lookup: CDR1 DFQATT, CDR2 SNEGSKA (reference sequence). CDR3 region: CSARMTGQVGTQYF. The CDR3 DNA is TGCAGTGCTCGCATGACAGGCCAGGTCGGTACGCAGTATTTT.

V usage is TRBV5-1 and J usage is TRBJ2-3, with D unresolved. V lost 4 bases and J lost 1, with 10 bases in between. CDR3 size: 14 residues. Germline loops: CDR1 SGHRS, CDR2 YFSETQ. The CDR3 loop is CASSHIDGTDTQYF. The CDR3 bases are TGCGCCAGCAGCCATATCGACGGCACAGATACGCAGTATTTT.

In this sample, this clonotype turned up a few times. This sequence joins TRBV5-1 and TRBJ1-1; 8 positions match TRBD1. CDR1 and CDR2 from the germline V gene are SGHRS and YFSETQ. Trimming at V came to 4 bases and at J to 1 base, leaving 6 bases not matched to a gene. The CDR3 contains 15 residues. CDR3 coding DNA: TGCGCCAGCAGCAAAGGCGACAGGGGGAACACTGAAGCTTTCTTT. Its protein product is CASSKGDRGNTEAFF.

This clonotype was seen at least ten times. The chain employs TRBV4-1 and TRBJ2-3; tentative D call: TRBD2 (6 bases). Germline V gene sequence: CDR1 MGHRA, CDR2 YSYEKL. The length of the CDR3 is 11 residues. Trimming took 10 bases from V and 5 from J, leaving 10 bases between them. Here the CDR3 reads CATRAGDTQYF. The CDR3 bases are TGCGCCACCAGAGCGGGAGATACGCAGTATTTT.

This clonotype was seen repeatedly, ten times or more. This chain uses TRBV4-2 with TRBJ1-1; 8 nucleotides match TRBD1. The CDR3 runs to 15 residues. Germline V gene sequence: CDR1 LGHNA, CDR2 YNFKEQ. Unmatched junction bases numbered 5, after V lost 4 bases and J lost 1 base. The CDR3 region is CASSRGGTGNTEAFF. The CDR3 nucleotides are TGTGCCAGCAGCCGGGGGGGGACAGGGAACACTGAAGCTTTCTTT.

This clonotype was observed a few times. This chain connects TRBV4-1 to TRBJ1-5, with D tentatively TRBD1 (6 bases). Trimming removed 1 base at V and 4 bases at J, with 11 bases between. Germline V CDR1 and CDR2: MGHRA, YSYEKL. The CDR3 length is 15 residues. The CDR3 loop reads CASSQGGTRNQPQHF. CDR3 bases: TGCGCCAGCAGCCAAGGGGGGACACGAAATCAGCCCCAGCATTTT.

A few counts support this clonotype. The V and J genes are TRBV3-1 and TRBJ2-4; tentative D call: TRBD1 (6 bases). The CDR3 runs to 18 residues. Between the trimmed V and J ends, which lost 4 bases and 2 bases, there was a span of 21 bases. Germline-derived CDR1 and CDR2 are LGHDT and YNNKEL (reference sequence). CDR3 DNA: TGTGCCAGCAGCCCCCGGTCTGCAGGGGCTACTTCCAAAAACATTCAGTACTTC. Protein: CASSPRSAGATSKNIQYF.

This clonotype turned up a few times. V usage is TRBV9 and J usage is TRBJ2-7; D remains unclear. Germline CDR1 SGDLS, CDR2 YYNGEE. The CDR3 length is 16 residues. V was clipped by 0 bases and J by 3 bases, with 16 bases between them. The DNA of the CDR3 is TGTGCCAGCAGCGTAGGTATGGGGAAAGAGTACTACGAGCAGTACTTC. Protein: CASSVGMGKEYYEQYF.

The chain couples TRBV6-1 to TRBJ2-5; 7 bases match TRBD2. Germline CDR1 reads MNHNS; CDR2 reads SASEGT. The ends lost 1 base at V and 5 bases at J; junction bases unmatched: 1. The CDR3 extends over 13 amino acids. As DNA, the CDR3 is TGTGCCAGCAGTGAAGTTAGCGGGGAGACCCAGTACTTC. Protein: CASSEVSGETQYF.

The chain has TRBV4-3 and TRBJ2-1; TRBD2 aligns across 8 bases. This CDR3 has 18 residues. The J segment lost 0 bases and the V segment lost 1 base, leaving 8 bases of the junction unmatched. Germline V gene lookup returns CDR1 LGHNA and CDR2 YSLEER. CDR3 DNA sequence: TGCGCCAGCAGCCAAGCCCCACTAGCGGTAAGCTCCTACAATGAGCAGTTCTTC. It specifies CASSQAPLAVSSYNEQFF.

This clonotype was counted between two and nine times. The CDR3: CATSSWVSRRASGANVLTF. Written as DNA, the CDR3 is TGTGCCACCAGCAGTTGGGTTAGCAGGAGGGCTTCTGGGGCCAACGTCCTGACTTTC. J is TRBJ2-6 and V is TRBV15, with a possible D match to TRBD2 (6 bases). Germline V gene data show CDR1 as LNHNV and CDR2 as YYDKDF (reference sequence). The V end lost 3 bases, the J end lost 1 base, and 19 bases lay between the germline ends. This CDR3 region has 19 residues.